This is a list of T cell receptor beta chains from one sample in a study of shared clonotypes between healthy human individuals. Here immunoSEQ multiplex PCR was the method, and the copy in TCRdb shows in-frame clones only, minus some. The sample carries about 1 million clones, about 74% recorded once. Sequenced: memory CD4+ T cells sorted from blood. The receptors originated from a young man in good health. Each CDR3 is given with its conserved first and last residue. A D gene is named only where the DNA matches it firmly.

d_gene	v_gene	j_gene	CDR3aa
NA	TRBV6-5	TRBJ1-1	CASSYSGLAGPYEAFF
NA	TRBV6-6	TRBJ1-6	CASSYSTGSNSPLHF
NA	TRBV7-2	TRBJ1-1	CASSFGLTEAFF
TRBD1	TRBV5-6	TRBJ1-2	CASSSSGTGVLYGYTF
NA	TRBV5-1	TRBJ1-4	CASSLGQGNEKLFF
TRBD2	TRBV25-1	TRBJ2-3	CASSEFGEGTRSDTQYF
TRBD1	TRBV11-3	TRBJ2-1	CASSLGQGGYNEQFF
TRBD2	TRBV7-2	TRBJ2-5	CASSWSGSGETQYF
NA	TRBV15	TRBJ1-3	CATSRAGRTGNTIYF
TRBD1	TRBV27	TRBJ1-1	CASRRDREGGLPPEAFF
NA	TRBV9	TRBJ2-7	CASSVGPTASYEQYF
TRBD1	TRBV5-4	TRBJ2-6	CASSGTGVSGANVLTF
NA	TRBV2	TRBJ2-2	CASSEIEGLTGELFF
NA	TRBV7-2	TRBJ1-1	CASSSRDTLGGTEAFF
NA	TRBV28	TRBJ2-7	CASSSTSILHEYF
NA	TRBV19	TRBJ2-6	CASSVSGANVLTF
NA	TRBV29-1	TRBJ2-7	CSVVGRSSYEQYF
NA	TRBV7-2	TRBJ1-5	CASSLYGAEGQPQHF
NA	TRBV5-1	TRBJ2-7	CASSAYTFYEQYF
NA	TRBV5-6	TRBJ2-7	CASSLAGMNVYEQYF
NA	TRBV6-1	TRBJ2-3	CASSEFVPGTASTDTQYF
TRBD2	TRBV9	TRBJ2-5	CASSVGYGGGAWETQYF
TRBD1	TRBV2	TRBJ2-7	CASKRQGIIGEQYF
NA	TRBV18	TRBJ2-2	CASSPRTGGTGELFF
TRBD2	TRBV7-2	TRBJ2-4	CASSLAAGAGENIQYF
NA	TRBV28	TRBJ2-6	CASTLAGANVLTF
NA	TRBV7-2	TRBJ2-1	CASSLAGTPEQFF
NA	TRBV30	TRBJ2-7	CAWRGSGYEQYF
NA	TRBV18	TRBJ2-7	CASSPTSQKSYEQYF
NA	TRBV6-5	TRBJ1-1	CASSRSGEQGTEAFF
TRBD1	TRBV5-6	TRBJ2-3	CASSLRVEGATDTQYF
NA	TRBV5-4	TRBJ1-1	CASSLGDRNTEAFF
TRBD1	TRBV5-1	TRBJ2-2	CASSLYRQGAMDTGELFF
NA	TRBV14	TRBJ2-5	CASSQYAGLRETQYF
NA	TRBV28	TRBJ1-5	CASSLLARQPQHF
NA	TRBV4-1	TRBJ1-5	CASSAGVVSNQPQHF
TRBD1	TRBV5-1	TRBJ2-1	CASSGLAGTGYNEQFF
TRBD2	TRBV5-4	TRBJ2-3	CASSLAGGTDTQYF
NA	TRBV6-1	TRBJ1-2	CASSEAVGQTYGYTF